Listed below are T cell receptor beta chains from one sample, sequenced in a study of T cells in Graves' hyperthyroidism and ophthalmopathy. TCRdb redid the calling of the multiplex PCR reads with MiXCR, one entry per CDR3 protein. Among a few hundred thousand distinct CDR3 sequences listed, about 15% were seen once. The sequencing input was blood. These receptors were obtained from a woman aged 18-29 years with Graves' ophthalmopathy. The CDR3 runs from the conserved cysteine through the conserved F or W. Fields, in order: J gene, D gene, V gene, clone size, CDR3 DNA, CDR3 protein. A D gene is named only where the DNA matches it firmly. A clone size is listed for some rows: how often the clone was seen (once, few, many), or a class if it is expanded.

j_call: TRBJ2-1; d_call: TRBD2; v_call: TRBV20-1; clone_size: many; cdr3_nt: TGCAGTGCGCCCGGCAAGACTAGCGTGAATGAGCAGTTCTTC; cdr3_aa: CSAPGKTSVNEQFF
j_call: TRBJ1-5; d_call: -; v_call: TRBV28; clone_size: many; cdr3_nt: TGTGCCAGCAGTTTCGATCAGCCCCAGCATTTT; cdr3_aa: CASSFDQPQHF
j_call: TRBJ1-4; d_call: TRBD1; v_call: TRBV2; clone_size: many; cdr3_nt: TGTGCCAGCAGTGATGTCGAGGGGGCGATCACTAATGAAAAACTGTTTTTT; cdr3_aa: CASSDVEGAITNEKLFF
j_call: TRBJ2-1; d_call: -; v_call: TRBV4-3; clone_size: few; cdr3_nt: TGCGCCAGCAGCCAAGTACGCACAATAAACGCCAATGAGCAGTTCTTC; cdr3_aa: CASSQVRTINANEQFF
j_call: TRBJ2-7; d_call: TRBD2; v_call: TRBV30; clone_size: many; cdr3_nt: TGTGCCTGGAGTGGAGGCCCGGGGGGCGAGCAGTACTTC; cdr3_aa: CAWSGGPGGEQYF
j_call: TRBJ2-7; d_call: TRBD2; v_call: TRBV28; clone_size: many; cdr3_nt: TGTGCCAGCAGTTCCGGGACTAGCGGGCTATACGAGCAGTACTTC; cdr3_aa: CASSSGTSGLYEQYF
j_call: TRBJ1-3; d_call: -; v_call: TRBV7-8; clone_size: many; cdr3_nt: TGTGCCAGCAGCTCCTGGACAGTTTACTCTGGAAACACCATATATTTT; cdr3_aa: CASSSWTVYSGNTIYF
j_call: TRBJ2-1; d_call: TRBD1; v_call: TRBV6-1; clone_size: many; cdr3_nt: TGTGCCAGCAGTCTGAGACAGGGATCGAGTGGTGAGCAGTTCTTC; cdr3_aa: CASSLRQGSSGEQFF
j_call: TRBJ2-2; d_call: TRBD2; v_call: TRBV9; clone_size: few; cdr3_nt: TGTGCCAGCAGCGTTTCGACTAGCGGAGGGAACACCGGGGAGCTGTTTTTT; cdr3_aa: CASSVSTSGGNTGELFF
j_call: TRBJ2-2; d_call: -; v_call: TRBV7-3; clone_size: -; cdr3_nt: TGTGCCAGCAGGTCCGGGACCGAAGACACCGGGGAGCTGTTTTTT; cdr3_aa: CASRSGTEDTGELFF
j_call: TRBJ2-1; d_call: -; v_call: TRBV3-1; clone_size: many; cdr3_nt: TGTGCCAGCAGCGTCCTAGGCCTCGGTGAGCAGTTCTTC; cdr3_aa: CASSVLGLGEQFF
j_call: TRBJ1-2; d_call: -; v_call: TRBV28; clone_size: many; cdr3_nt: TGTGCCAGCACGATACCGGGACTTACCTATGGCTACACCTTC; cdr3_aa: CASTIPGLTYGYTF
j_call: TRBJ2-5; d_call: TRBD2; v_call: TRBV19; clone_size: -; cdr3_nt: TGTGCCAGTAGTATGGGGGGACTACGGGAGACCCAGTACTTC; cdr3_aa: CASSMGGLRETQYF
j_call: TRBJ1-6; d_call: -; v_call: TRBV27; clone_size: few; cdr3_nt: TGTGCCAGCAGTCCGCTGGTTAATTCACCCCTCCACTTT; cdr3_aa: CASSPLVNSPLHF
j_call: TRBJ2-2; d_call: -; v_call: TRBV5-1; clone_size: few; cdr3_nt: TGCGCCAGCAGCTTGGGCGACAGGAGGACGAGGGTCACCGGGGAGCTGTTTTTT; cdr3_aa: CASSLGDRRTRVTGELFF
j_call: TRBJ2-4; d_call: -; v_call: TRBV5-1; clone_size: many; cdr3_nt: TGCGCCAGCAGCTTTCCGTTGCAGGCTGGAGCCAAAAACATTCAGTACTTC; cdr3_aa: CASSFPLQAGAKNIQYF
j_call: TRBJ2-1; d_call: TRBD2; v_call: TRBV2; clone_size: -; cdr3_nt: TGTGCCAGCAGTGGAACTAGCGGGGGGGTCTGGAATGAGCAGTTCTTC; cdr3_aa: CASSGTSGGVWNEQFF
j_call: TRBJ1-2; d_call: TRBD1; v_call: TRBV12-3/TRBV12-4; clone_size: few; cdr3_nt: TGTGCCAGCAGTTCCATACAGGGGGCTGGCTACACCTTC; cdr3_aa: CASSSIQGAGYTF
j_call: TRBJ1-1; d_call: -; v_call: TRBV6-1; clone_size: few; cdr3_nt: TGTGCCGGGGGGGAGGGCGCAGGGTCTGAAGCTTTCTTT; cdr3_aa: CAGGEGAGSEAFF
j_call: TRBJ2-2; d_call: TRBD1; v_call: TRBV5-6; clone_size: -; cdr3_nt: TGTGCCAGCAGCCCTACTTGGACAGGTTGGACCGGGGAGCTGTTTTTT; cdr3_aa: CASSPTWTGWTGELFF
j_call: TRBJ2-1; d_call: TRBD2; v_call: TRBV7-9; clone_size: many; cdr3_nt: TGTGCCAGCAGTTATGACGGGGGGAATGAGCAGTTCTTC; cdr3_aa: CASSYDGGNEQFF
j_call: TRBJ2-1; d_call: -; v_call: TRBV6-2/TRBV6-3; clone_size: few; cdr3_nt: TGTGCCAGCAGAGGGGTCGGGGACGCCTACAATGAGCAGTTCTTC; cdr3_aa: CASRGVGDAYNEQFF
j_call: TRBJ1-1; d_call: -; v_call: TRBV3-1; clone_size: many; cdr3_nt: TGTGCCAGCAGCCAGGGCGGCCGGGCTGAAGCTTTCTTT; cdr3_aa: CASSQGGRAEAFF
j_call: TRBJ1-5; d_call: TRBD1; v_call: TRBV7-2; clone_size: many; cdr3_nt: TGTGCCAGCAGCCTGATGGGACAGTCAGGTCAGCCCCAGCATTTT; cdr3_aa: CASSLMGQSGQPQHF
j_call: TRBJ1-1; d_call: -; v_call: TRBV5-1; clone_size: many; cdr3_nt: TGCGCCAGCAGCTTGGATGGGGGCCTTGGAAACACTGAAGCTTTCTTT; cdr3_aa: CASSLDGGLGNTEAFF
j_call: TRBJ2-5; d_call: TRBD2; v_call: TRBV28; clone_size: many; cdr3_nt: TGTGCCAGCAAAAAACGACTAGCGGATGTCCAAGAGACCCAGTACTTC; cdr3_aa: CASKKRLADVQETQYF
j_call: TRBJ1-1; d_call: -; v_call: TRBV20-1; clone_size: many; cdr3_nt: TGCAGTGCTACCGCCGGGGGCCAGAACACTGAAGCTTTCTTT; cdr3_aa: CSATAGGQNTEAFF
j_call: TRBJ1-1; d_call: -; v_call: TRBV5-1; clone_size: many; cdr3_nt: TGCGCCAGCAGCTTGGTCGTGGCCGCGGGGAACACTGAAGCTTTCTTT; cdr3_aa: CASSLVVAAGNTEAFF
j_call: TRBJ1-1; d_call: TRBD1; v_call: TRBV6-5; clone_size: once; cdr3_nt: TGTGCCAGCAGTTACGAGAGACAGGGTAACACTGAAGCTTTCTTT; cdr3_aa: CASSYERQGNTEAFF
j_call: TRBJ2-3; d_call: -; v_call: TRBV27; clone_size: -; cdr3_nt: TGTGCCAGCAGTTTACGGCGGGGATCAAGCACAGATACGCAGTATTTT; cdr3_aa: CASSLRRGSSTDTQYF
j_call: TRBJ2-1; d_call: -; v_call: TRBV7-8; clone_size: -; cdr3_nt: TGTGCCAGCAGCCCCGGGGTTGGGGGGTTGATGCTCGGGCAGTTCTTC; cdr3_aa: CASSPGVGGLMLGQFF
j_call: TRBJ1-4; d_call: -; v_call: TRBV2; clone_size: many; cdr3_nt: TGTGCCAGCAGTGACCTGCGGCTAAATGAAAAACTGTTTTTT; cdr3_aa: CASSDLRLNEKLFF
j_call: TRBJ1-1; d_call: -; v_call: TRBV18; clone_size: many; cdr3_nt: TGTGCCAGCTCACCACCTGCGGAAACTGAAGCTTTCTTT; cdr3_aa: CASSPPAETEAFF